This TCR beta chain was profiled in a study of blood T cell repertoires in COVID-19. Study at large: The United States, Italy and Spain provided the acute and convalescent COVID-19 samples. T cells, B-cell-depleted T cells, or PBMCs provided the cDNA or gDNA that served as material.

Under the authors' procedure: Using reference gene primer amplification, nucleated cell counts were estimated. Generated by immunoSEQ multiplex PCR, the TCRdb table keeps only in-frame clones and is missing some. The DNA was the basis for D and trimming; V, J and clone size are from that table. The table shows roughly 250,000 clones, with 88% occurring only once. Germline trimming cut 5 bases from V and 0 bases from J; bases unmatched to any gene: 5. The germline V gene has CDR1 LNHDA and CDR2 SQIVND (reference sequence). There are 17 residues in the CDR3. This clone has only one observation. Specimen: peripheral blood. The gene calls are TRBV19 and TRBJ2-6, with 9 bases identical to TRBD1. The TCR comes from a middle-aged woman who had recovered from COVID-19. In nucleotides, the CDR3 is TGTGCCAGTAGTGCCGGGACAGGGAACTCTGGGGCCAACGTCCTGACTTTC. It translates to CASSAGTGNSGANVLTF.